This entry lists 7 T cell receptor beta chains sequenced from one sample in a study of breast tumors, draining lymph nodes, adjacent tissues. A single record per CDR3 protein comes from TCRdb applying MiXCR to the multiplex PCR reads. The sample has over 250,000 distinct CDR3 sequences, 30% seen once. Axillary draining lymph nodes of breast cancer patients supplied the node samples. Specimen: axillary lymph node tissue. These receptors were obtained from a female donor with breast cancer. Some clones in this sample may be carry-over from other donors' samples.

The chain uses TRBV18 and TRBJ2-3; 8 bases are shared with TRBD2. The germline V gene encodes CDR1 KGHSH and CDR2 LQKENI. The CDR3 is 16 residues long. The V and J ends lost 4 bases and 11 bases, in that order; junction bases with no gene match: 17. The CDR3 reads CASSLSAGTRGDEQYF. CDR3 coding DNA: TGTGCCAGCTCACTCTCAGCCGGGACTAGAGGAGATGAGCAGTATTTT.

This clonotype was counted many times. Here the CDR3 reads CASSLAGTNSGANVLTF. The CDR3 DNA sequence: TGTGCCAGCAGCTTGGCAGGGACCAACTCTGGGGCCAACGTCCTGACTTTC. The rearrangement links TRBV5-5 to TRBJ2-6; either TRBD1 or TRBD2 may fit D (5 bases each). The V and J ends lost 0 bases and 0 bases respectively, with 10 bases between them. The CDR3 extends over 17 amino acids. The germline V gene encodes CDR1 SGHKS and CDR2 YYEKEE (reference sequence).

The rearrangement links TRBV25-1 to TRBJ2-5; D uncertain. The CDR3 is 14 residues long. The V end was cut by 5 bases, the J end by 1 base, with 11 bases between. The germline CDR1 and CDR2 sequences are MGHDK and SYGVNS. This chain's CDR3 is CASSYSFTQETQYF. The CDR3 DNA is TGTGCCAGCAGTTATTCTTTTACCCAAGAGACCCAGTACTTC.

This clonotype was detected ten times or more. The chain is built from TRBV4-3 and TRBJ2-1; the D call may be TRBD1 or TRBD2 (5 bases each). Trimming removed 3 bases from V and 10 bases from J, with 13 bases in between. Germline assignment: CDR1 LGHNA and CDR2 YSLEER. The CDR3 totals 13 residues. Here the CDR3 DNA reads TGCGCCAGCAGCCAGGGACCCGTGAGAGAGCAGTTCTTC. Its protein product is CASSQGPVREQFF.

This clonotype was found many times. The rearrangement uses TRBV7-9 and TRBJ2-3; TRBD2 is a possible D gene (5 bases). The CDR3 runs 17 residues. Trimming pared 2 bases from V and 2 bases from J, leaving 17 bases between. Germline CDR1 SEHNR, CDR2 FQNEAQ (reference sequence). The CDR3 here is CASSLFSSGVLTDTQYF. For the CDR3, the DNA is TGTGCCAGCAGCTTATTCAGTTCCGGGGTCCTCACAGATACGCAGTATTTT.

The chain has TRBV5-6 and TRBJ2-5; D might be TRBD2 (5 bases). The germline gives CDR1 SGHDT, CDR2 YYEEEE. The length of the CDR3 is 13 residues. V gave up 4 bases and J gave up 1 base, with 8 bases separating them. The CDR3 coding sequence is TGTGCCAGCAGCGGAGGAATCCAAGAGACCCAGTACTTC. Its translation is CASSGGIQETQYF.

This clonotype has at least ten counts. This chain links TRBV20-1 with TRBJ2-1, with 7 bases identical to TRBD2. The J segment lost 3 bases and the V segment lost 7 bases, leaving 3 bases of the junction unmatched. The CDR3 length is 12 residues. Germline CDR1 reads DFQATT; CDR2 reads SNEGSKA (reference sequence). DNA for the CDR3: TGCAGTGGCGGGAGTATCTACAATGAGCAGTTCTTC. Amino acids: CSGGSIYNEQFF.